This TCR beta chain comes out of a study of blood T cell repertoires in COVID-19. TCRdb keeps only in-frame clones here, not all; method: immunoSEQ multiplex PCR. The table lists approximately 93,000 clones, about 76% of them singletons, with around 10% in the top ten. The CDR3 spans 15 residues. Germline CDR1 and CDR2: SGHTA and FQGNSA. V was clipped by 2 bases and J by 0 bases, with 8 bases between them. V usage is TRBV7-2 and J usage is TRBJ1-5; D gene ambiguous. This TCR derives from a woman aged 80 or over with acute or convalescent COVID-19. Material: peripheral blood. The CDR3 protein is CASSLWEDSNQPQHF. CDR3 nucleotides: TGTGCCAGCAGCTTATGGGAGGATAGCAATCAGCCCCAGCATTTT.